There are a few counts of the clone carrying this T cell receptor beta chain. An oligo carrying a UMI was ligated to the cDNA 3' end. An equimolar mix of RC1.1 and RC1.2 primed the beta chain across TRBC1 and TRBC2. TCRdb ran MiXCR on the UMI-ligation and nested PCR reads and lists one entry per CDR3 protein. The sample consists of some 48,000 distinct CDR3 sequences, 11% of them appearing once. The ends were cut back, 3 bases at V and 4 bases at J, with 15 bases in the middle. The CDR3 sequence is 15 residues long. The sample belongs to a study of quantifying T cell responses using KT2 cells. Study in general: Reverse transcription used primers in the TCR alpha and beta constant regions.

The gene calls are TRBV12-3 or TRBV12-4 and TRBJ1-1; no clear D gene. This TCR derives from a human donor. Input material: PBMCs spiked with cells of the T cell clone KT2. The CDR3 DNA is TGTGCCAGCAGTTTTCGTGGGTCAGCGGCCACTGAAGCTTTCTTT. Protein: CASSFRGSAATEAFF.